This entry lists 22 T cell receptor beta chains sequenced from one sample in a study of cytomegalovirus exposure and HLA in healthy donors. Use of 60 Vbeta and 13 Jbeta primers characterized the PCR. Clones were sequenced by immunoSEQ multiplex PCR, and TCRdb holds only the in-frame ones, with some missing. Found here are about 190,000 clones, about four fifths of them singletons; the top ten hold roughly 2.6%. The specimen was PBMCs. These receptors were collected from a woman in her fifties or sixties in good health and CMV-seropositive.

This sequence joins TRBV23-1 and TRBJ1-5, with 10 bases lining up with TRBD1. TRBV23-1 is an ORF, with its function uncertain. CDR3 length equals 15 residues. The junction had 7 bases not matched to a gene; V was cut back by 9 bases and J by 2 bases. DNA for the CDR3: TGCGCCAGTGTGGACAGGGGGTTTGGCAATCAGCCCCAGCATTTT. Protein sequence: CASVDRGFGNQPQHF.

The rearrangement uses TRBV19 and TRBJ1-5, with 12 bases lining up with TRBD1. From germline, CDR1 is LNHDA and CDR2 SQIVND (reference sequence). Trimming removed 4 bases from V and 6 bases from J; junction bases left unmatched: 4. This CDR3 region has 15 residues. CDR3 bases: TGTGCCAGTAGTACCGGGACAGGGGGCTTTCAGCCCCAGCATTTT. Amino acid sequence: CASSTGTGGFQPQHF.

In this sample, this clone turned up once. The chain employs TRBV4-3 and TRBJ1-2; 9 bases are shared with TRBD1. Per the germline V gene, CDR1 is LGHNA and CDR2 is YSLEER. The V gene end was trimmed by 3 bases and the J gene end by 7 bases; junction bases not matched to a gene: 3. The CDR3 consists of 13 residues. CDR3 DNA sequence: TGCGCCAGCAGCCACGCACAGGGGGCTGGCTACACCTTC. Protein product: CASSHAQGAGYTF.

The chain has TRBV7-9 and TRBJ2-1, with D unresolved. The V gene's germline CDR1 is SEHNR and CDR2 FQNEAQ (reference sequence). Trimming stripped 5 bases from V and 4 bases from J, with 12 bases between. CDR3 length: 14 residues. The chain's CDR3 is CASSPSFPYNEQFF. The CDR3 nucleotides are TGTGCCAGCAGCCCCAGTTTTCCTTACAATGAGCAGTTCTTC.

CDR3 loop: CASSLARVGDTQYF. CDR3 coding DNA: TGTGCCAGCAGCTTAGCCAGGGTTGGAGATACGCAGTATTTT. The gene calls are TRBV11-2 and TRBJ2-3, with D possibly being TRBD1 (5 bases). Germline V lookup: CDR1 SGHAT, CDR2 FQNNGV. The CDR3 has 14 residues. Deletions cut 1 base from V and 5 bases from J, with 10 bases between.

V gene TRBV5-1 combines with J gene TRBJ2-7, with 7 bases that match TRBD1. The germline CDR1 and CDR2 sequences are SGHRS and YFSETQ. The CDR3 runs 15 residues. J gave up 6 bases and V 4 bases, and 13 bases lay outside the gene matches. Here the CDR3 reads CASSLRGFEGAEQYF. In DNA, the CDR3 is TGCGCCAGCAGCCTGAGGGGATTCGAGGGGGCCGAGCAGTACTTC.

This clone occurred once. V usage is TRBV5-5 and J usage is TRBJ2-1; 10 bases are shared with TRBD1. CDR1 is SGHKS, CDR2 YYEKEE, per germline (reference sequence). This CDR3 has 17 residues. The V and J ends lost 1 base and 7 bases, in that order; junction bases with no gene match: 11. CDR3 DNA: TGTGCCAGCAGCTTGCTGGCGACAGGGGGCCGAGGTAATGAGCAGTTCTTC. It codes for CASSLLATGGRGNEQFF.

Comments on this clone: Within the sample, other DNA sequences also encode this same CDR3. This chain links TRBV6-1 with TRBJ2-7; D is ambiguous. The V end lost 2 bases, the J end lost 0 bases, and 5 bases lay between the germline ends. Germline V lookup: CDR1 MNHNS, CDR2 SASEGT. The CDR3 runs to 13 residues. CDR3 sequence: CASSETSSYEQYF. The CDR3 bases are TGTGCCAGCAGTGAAACATCCTCCTACGAGCAGTACTTC.

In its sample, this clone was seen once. The CDR3 DNA is TGCGCCAGCAGCCAAGCGGGACTAGGGGCAGAGACCCAGTACTTC. Translated: CASSQAGLGAETQYF. The chain is built from TRBV4-1 and TRBJ2-5; 8 nucleotides agree with TRBD2. The CDR3 has 15 residues. Germline V lookup: CDR1 MGHRA, CDR2 YSYEKL. J gave up 4 bases and V 1 base, and 5 bases lay outside the gene matches.

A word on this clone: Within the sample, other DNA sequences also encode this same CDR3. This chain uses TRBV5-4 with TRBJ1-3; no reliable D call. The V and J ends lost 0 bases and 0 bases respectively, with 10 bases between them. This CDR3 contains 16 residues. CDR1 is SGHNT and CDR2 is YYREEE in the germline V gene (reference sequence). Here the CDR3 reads CASSLGTGSSGNTIYF. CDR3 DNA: TGTGCCAGCAGCTTGGGTACGGGAAGCTCTGGAAACACCATATATTTT.

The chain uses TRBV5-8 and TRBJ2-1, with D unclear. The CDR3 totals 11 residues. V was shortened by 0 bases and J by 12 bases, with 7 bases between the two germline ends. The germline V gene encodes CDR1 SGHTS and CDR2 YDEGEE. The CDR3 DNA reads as TGTGCCAGCAGCTTGGCTGCGGCGCAGTTCTTC. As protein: CASSLAAAQFF.

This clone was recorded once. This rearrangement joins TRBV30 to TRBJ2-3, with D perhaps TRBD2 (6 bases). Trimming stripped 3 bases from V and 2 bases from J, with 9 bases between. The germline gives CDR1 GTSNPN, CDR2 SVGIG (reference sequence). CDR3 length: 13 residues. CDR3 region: CAWSPGLTDTQYF. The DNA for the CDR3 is TGTGCCTGGAGCCCGGGACTCACAGATACGCAGTATTTT.

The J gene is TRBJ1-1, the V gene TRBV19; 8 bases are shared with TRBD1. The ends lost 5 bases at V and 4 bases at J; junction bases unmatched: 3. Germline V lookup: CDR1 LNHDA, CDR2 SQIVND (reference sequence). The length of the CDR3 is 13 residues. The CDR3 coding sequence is TGTGCCAGTAGTTTTACAGGGGGCACTGAAGCTTTCTTT. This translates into CASSFTGGTEAFF. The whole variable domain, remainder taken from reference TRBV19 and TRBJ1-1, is DGGITQSPKYLFRKEGQNVTLSCEQNLNHDAMYWYRQDPGQGLRLIYYSQIVNDFQKGDIAEGYSVSREKKESFPLTVTSAQKNPTAFYLCASSFTGGTEAFFGQGTRLTVV.

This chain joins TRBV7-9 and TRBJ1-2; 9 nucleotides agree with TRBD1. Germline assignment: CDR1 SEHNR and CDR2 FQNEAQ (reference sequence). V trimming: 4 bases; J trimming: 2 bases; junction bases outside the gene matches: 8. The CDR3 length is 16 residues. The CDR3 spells CASSSRDRVSNYGYTF. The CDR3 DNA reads TGTGCCAGCAGCTCGCGGGACAGGGTTTCCAACTATGGCTACACCTTC.

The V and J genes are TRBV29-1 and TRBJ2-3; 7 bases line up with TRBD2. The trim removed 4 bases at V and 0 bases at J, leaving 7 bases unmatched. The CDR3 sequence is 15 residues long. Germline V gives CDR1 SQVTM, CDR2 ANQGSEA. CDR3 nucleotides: TGCAGCGTTGGCCTAGCGGCTACTAGCACAGATACGCAGTATTTT. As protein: CSVGLAATSTDTQYF.

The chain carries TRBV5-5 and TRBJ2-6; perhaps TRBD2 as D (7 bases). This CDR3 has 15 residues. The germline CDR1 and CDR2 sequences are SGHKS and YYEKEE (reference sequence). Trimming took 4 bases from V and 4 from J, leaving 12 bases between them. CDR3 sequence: CASSLGGVGANVLTF. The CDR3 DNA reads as TGTGCCAGCAGCCTAGGGGGGGTCGGGGCCAACGTCCTGACTTTC.

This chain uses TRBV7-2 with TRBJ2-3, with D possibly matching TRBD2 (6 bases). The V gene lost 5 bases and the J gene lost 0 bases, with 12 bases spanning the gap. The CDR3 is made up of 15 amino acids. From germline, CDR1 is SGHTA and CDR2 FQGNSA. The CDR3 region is CASSVPRGSTDTQYF. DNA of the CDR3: TGTGCCAGCAGCGTCCCTCGGGGGAGCACAGATACGCAGTATTTT.

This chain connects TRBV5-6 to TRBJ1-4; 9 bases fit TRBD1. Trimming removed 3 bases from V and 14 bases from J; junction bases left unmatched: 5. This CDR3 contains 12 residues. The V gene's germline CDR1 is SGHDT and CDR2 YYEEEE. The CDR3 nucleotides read TGTGCCAGCAGCTCCGCCGGGACAGGGCTGTTTTTT. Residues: CASSSAGTGLFF.

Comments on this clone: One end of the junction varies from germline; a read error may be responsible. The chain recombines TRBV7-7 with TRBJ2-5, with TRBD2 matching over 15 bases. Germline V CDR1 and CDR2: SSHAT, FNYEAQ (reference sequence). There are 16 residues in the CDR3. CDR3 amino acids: CASSLGLAGGQETQYF. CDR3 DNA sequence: TGTGCTAGCAGCCTAGGACTAGCGGGGGGGCAAGAGACCCAGTACTTC.

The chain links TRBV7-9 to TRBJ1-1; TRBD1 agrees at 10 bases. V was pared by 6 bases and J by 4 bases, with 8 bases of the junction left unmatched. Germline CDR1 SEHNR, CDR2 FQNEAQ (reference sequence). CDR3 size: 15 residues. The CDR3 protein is CASSSPGQGTTEAFF. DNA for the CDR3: TGTGCCAGCAGTTCACCGGGACAGGGGACCACTGAAGCTTTCTTT.

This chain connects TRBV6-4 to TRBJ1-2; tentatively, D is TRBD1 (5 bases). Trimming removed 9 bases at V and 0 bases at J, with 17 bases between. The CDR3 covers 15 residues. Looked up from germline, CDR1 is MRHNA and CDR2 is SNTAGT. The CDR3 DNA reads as TGTGCCAGTCAACCGCGGGACGGCACTAACTATGGCTACACCTTC. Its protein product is CASQPRDGTNYGYTF.

In DNA, the CDR3 is TGCGCCAGCAGCTTGCTCCCTTCCCAAGAGACCCAGTACTTC. It codes for CASSLLPSQETQYF. The chain has TRBV5-1 and TRBJ2-5; D is undetermined. The CDR3 extends over 14 amino acids. Trimming took off 1 base at V and 1 base at J, with 8 bases between the two ends. Looked up from germline, CDR1 is SGHRS and CDR2 is YFSETQ.